This T cell receptor (beta chain) comes out of a study of T cells in localized non-small cell lung cancer. Whole-study findings and limits: Median about 56 top-100 tumor clones were shared with paired adjacent lung. Because researchers sequenced only one region of the tumor, heterogeneity is still possible. Compared with tumor, uninvolved adjacent lung displayed greater T cell clonality, ranking highest overall. Longer overall survival was seen with higher T cell density measured in blood.

There are 15 residues in the CDR3. Germline V lookup: CDR1 SGHVS, CDR2 FQNEAQ. V was cut by 1 base and J by 0 bases, with 10 bases left in between. With regard to this clone: Its antigen remains unidentified.

Method: immunoSEQ multiplex PCR; TCRdb's copy keeps in-frame clones and lacks some. This sample carries around 18,000 clones, roughly four fifths of them seen once, and the ten largest clones take less than 30%. This sample comprised peripheral blood, obtained before any cancer treatment. This chain joins TRBV7-8 and TRBJ2-7; weak D call: TRBD1 (6 bases). This receptor was taken from a female donor aged 60 or older with stage I lung adenocarcinoma. For the CDR3, the DNA is TGTGCCAGCAGCTTAGTGCAGGGGCCCTCCTACGAGCAGTACTTC. Residues: CASSLVQGPSYEQYF.